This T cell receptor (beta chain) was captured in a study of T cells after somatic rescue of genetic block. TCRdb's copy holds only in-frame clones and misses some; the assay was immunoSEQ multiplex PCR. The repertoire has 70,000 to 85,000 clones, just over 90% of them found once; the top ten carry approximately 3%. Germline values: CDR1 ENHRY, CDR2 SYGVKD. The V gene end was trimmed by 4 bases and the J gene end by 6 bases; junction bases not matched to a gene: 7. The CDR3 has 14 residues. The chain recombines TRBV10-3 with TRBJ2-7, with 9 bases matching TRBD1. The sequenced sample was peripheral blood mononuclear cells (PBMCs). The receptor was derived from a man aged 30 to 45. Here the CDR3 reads CAISGGTGNSEQYF. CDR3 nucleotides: TGTGCCATCAGTGGCGGGACAGGGAACTCCGAGCAGTACTTC.